Below are 26 T cell receptor beta chains sequenced from a single sample in a study of T-cell memory formation after mild COVID-19 (dated by TCRdb to about 2021). Receptor libraries were prepared by 5' RACE. Sequencing was performed on an Illumina NovaSeq 6000. TCRdb reran the public reads through fastp at Q25 and MiXCR, keeping productive beta chains. Identical CDR3 protein sequences are pooled into one entry, listed with their most common genes and DNA. The sample table records 500,000 to 550,000 distinct CDR3 sequences; roughly 20% of these occur just once. The ten most abundant clones make up under 15% of the sample. Sequenced: PBMCs or a T cell subset sorted from them (not recorded which). The receptors were sampled from an adult woman who had mild COVID-19 (a few samples of this study predate the infection). The sample titles of this study are shuffled in the database, so cell type and time point are left out; the donor was told from shared clones.

J is TRBJ2-7 and V is TRBV5-6; 9 nucleotides align to TRBD1. CDR3 length equals 14 residues. V gave up 1 base and J gave up 9 bases; unmatched junction bases: 8. Per the germline V gene, CDR1 is SGHDT and CDR2 is YYEEEE. The CDR3 coding sequence is TGTGCCAGCAGCTTGTGGGACAGGGTTTTCTGGCAGTACTTC. This encodes CASSLWDRVFWQYF.

Notes on this clonotype: The germline gene is not matched at one end of the junction; a read error may be the cause. V is TRBV4-3 and J is TRBJ2-7; D is undetermined. CDR1 is LGHNA, CDR2 YSLEER, per germline. CDR3 length: 15 residues. As DNA, the CDR3 is TGCGCCAGCAGCCAAGAGGTGACACCGCTCCCCGAGCGGTACTTC. Amino acid sequence: CASSQEVTPLPERYF.

The chain couples TRBV27 to TRBJ1-2, with a weak D call TRBD1 (6 bases). The CDR3 covers 14 residues. Looked up from germline, CDR1 is MNHEY and CDR2 is SMNVEV (reference sequence). Trimming pared 7 bases from V and 7 bases from J, leaving 19 bases between. The CDR3 coding sequence is TGTGCCAGCACCTCAGCGCAGGGGTCTATTGGCTACACCTTC. As protein: CASTSAQGSIGYTF.

This chain joins TRBV7-8 and TRBJ1-5; D remains ambiguous. CDR3 length equals 16 residues. Trimming shortened V by 3 bases and J by 1 base, and 13 bases separated the two germline ends. Germline lookup yields CDR1 SGHVS and CDR2 FQNEAQ. CDR3 sequence (DNA): TGTGCCAGCAGCTTGTCATGGGTGGGCAGCAATCAGCCCCAGCATTTT. Translating it yields CASSLSWVGSNQPQHF.

This rearrangement joins TRBV7-3 to TRBJ2-2; D gene uncertain. In germline, CDR1 is SGHTA, CDR2 FQGTGA. Trimming took off 3 bases at V and 1 base at J, with 9 bases between the two ends. The CDR3 has 15 amino acids. CDR3 sequence (DNA): TGTGCCAGCAGCTTGGGTGCTTGGAACACCGGGGAGCTGTTTTTT. Translating gives CASSLGAWNTGELFF.

A word on this clonotype: One end of the junction varies from germline; a read error may be responsible. The chain recombines TRBV20-1 with TRBJ1-2; TRBD1 is a possible D gene (5 bases). Germline V gene data show CDR1 as DFQATT and CDR2 as SNEGSKA (reference sequence). The CDR3 totals 13 residues. CDR3 DNA: TGCAGTGCCAGAGGGGTTGAGGACTATGGCTACACCTTC. This encodes CSARGVEDYGYTF.

The chain employs TRBV6-5 and TRBJ1-4, with a weak D call TRBD1 (6 bases). Trimming stripped 5 bases from V and 8 bases from J, with 18 bases between. This CDR3 comprises 15 residues. Germline-derived CDR1 and CDR2 are MNHEY and SVGAGI. DNA for the CDR3: TGTGCCAGCAGTAACCGCAGGGGAGCCGGAGAAAAACTGTTTTTT. It encodes CASSNRRGAGEKLFF.

This sequence joins TRBV4-1 and TRBJ2-7; a weak D match, TRBD2 (5 bases). The germline V gene has CDR1 MGHRA and CDR2 YSYEKL. This CDR3 contains 14 residues. Trimming stripped 4 bases from V and 5 bases from J, with 15 bases between. The CDR3 sequence: CASSPRDSPNEQYF. The CDR3 nucleotides are TGCGCCAGCAGCCCCCGGGATTCACCAAACGAGCAGTACTTC.

V gene TRBV29-1 combines with J gene TRBJ2-7; a possible D gene is TRBD1 (5 bases). Trimming shortened V by 2 bases and J by 0 bases, and 11 bases separated the two germline ends. Germline-derived CDR1 and CDR2 are SQVTM and ANQGSEA. The CDR3 covers 14 residues. The CDR3 sequence: CSVEKGASSYEQYF. The DNA for the CDR3 is TGCAGCGTTGAAAAAGGGGCCAGCTCCTACGAGCAGTACTTC.

The chain links TRBV24-1 to TRBJ1-4; D unclear. The CDR3 extends over 17 amino acids. Trimming removed 5 bases at V and 7 bases at J, with 22 bases between. Germline V gives CDR1 KGHDR, CDR2 SFDVKD. The CDR3 reads CATSGSEGAGTLEKLFF. The CDR3 DNA reads TGTGCCACCAGTGGGTCGGAGGGAGCAGGCACGCTTGAAAAACTGTTTTTT.

The chain couples TRBV24-1 to TRBJ2-1; 11 nucleotides align to TRBD2. This CDR3 has 12 residues. CDR1 and CDR2 (germline): KGHDR, SFDVKD. The V and J ends lost 5 bases and 12 bases, in that order; junction bases with no gene match: 2. As DNA, the CDR3 is TGTGCCACCAGTGCCCTAGCGGGGGGGCAGTTCTTC. This gives the protein CATSALAGGQFF.

This clonotype has more than one count but fewer than ten. The chain joins TRBV12-3 or TRBV12-4 to TRBJ2-3; 8 nucleotides match TRBD2. J lost 0 bases, V lost 7 bases, and 6 bases had no gene match. There are 15 residues in the CDR3. The CDR3 DNA sequence: TGTGCCAGCATCAAGAGCGGGAGAAGCACAGATACGCAGTATTTT. Amino acids: CASIKSGRSTDTQYF.

This chain connects TRBV20-1 to TRBJ1-2, with D tentatively TRBD1 (6 bases). The CDR3 totals 14 residues. With 0 bases removed from V and 5 bases from J, the gap between germline ends came to 13 bases. Germline-derived CDR1 and CDR2 are DFQATT and SNEGSKA (reference sequence). This chain's CDR3 is CSARDHRTVYGYTF. CDR3 in DNA: TGCAGTGCTAGAGATCATAGGACAGTGTATGGCTACACCTTC.

This clonotype has at least ten counts. The chain carries TRBV6-1 and TRBJ2-2, with 10 bases identical to TRBD2. There are 15 residues in the CDR3. Looked up from germline, CDR1 is MNHNS and CDR2 is SASEGT. The V and J ends lost 5 bases and 5 bases, in that order; junction bases with no gene match: 5. In nucleotides, the CDR3 is TGTGCCAGCAGTCCTCTAGCGGGGGAAACCGGGGAGCTGTTTTTT. Translation: CASSPLAGETGELFF.

The V call is TRBV29-1, the J call TRBJ2-3; 12 bases match TRBD2. This CDR3 has 16 residues. Germline trimming cut 4 bases from V and 4 bases from J; bases unmatched to any gene: 9. Per the germline V gene, CDR1 is SQVTM and CDR2 is ANQGSEA. CDR3 sequence reads: CSVAGLAGGISDTQYF. The CDR3 DNA reads TGCAGCGTTGCGGGTCTAGCGGGGGGGATTTCAGATACGCAGTATTTT.

This clonotype was counted only a few times. The J gene is TRBJ2-7, the V gene TRBV20-1, with a tentative D call TRBD1 (5 bases). V lost 3 bases and J 0 bases, leaving 12 bases between the germline ends. The germline CDR1 and CDR2 sequences are DFQATT and SNEGSKA (reference sequence). The CDR3 has 14 amino acids. CDR3 coding DNA: TGCAGTGCTAGGGTGGGGCAGGTCTCCTACGAGCAGTACTTC. Its protein is CSARVGQVSYEQYF.

This clonotype was detected only a few times. V gene TRBV7-9 combines with J gene TRBJ1-1; D uncertain. Germline V gene data show CDR1 as SEHNR and CDR2 as FQNEAQ (reference sequence). The CDR3 is 13 amino acids. With 4 bases removed from V and 7 bases from J, the gap between germline ends came to 13 bases. The CDR3 DNA is TGTGCCAGCAGCTCCCGGGCTTCGGATGAAGCTTTCTTT. It specifies CASSSRASDEAFF.

The chain uses TRBV20-1 and TRBJ2-7, with D uncertain. V shed 0 bases and J shed 4 bases, with 13 bases lying between them. CDR1 and CDR2 from the germline V gene are DFQATT and SNEGSKA (reference sequence). The CDR3 totals 14 residues. The CDR3 coding sequence is TGCAGTGCTAGAGATCGGCTGGGTGGTTACGAGCAGTACTTC. Residues: CSARDRLGGYEQYF.

The sample holds a few counts of this clonotype. The chain recombines TRBV20-1 with TRBJ2-3; D is ambiguous. Deletions cut 1 base from V and 4 bases from J, with 12 bases between. The CDR3 is 14 residues long. Germline V lookup: CDR1 DFQATT, CDR2 SNEGSKA (reference sequence). The CDR3 sequence: CSARVMLGADTQYF. CDR3 coding DNA: TGCAGTGCTAGAGTTATGTTGGGTGCAGATACGCAGTATTTT.

There are a few counts of this clonotype. The J gene is TRBJ2-1, the V gene TRBV29-1; D is undetermined. CDR1 and CDR2 from the germline V gene are SQVTM and ANQGSEA. V dropped 0 bases and J dropped 0 bases, with 9 bases sitting between them. The CDR3 sequence is 15 residues long. The CDR3 protein is CSVEDHLSSYNEQFF. CDR3 nucleotides: TGCAGCGTTGAAGATCACCTTAGCTCCTACAATGAGCAGTTCTTC.

Regarding this clonotype: At one boundary the junction diverges from the germline segment, which might be a read error. CDR3: CASRETPGQLKSNQLQHF. In DNA, the CDR3 is TGTGCCAGCAGAGAGACACCGGGACAGCTAAAGTCCAATCAGCTCCAGCATTTT. The chain links TRBV6-1 to TRBJ1-5; 7 nucleotides line up with TRBD1. Germline values: CDR1 MNHNS, CDR2 SASEGT. The CDR3 runs 18 residues.

The genes are TRBV6-1 and TRBJ1-1; D is unresolved. CDR1 is MNHNS, CDR2 SASEGT, per germline. This CDR3 contains 11 residues. V was pared by 2 bases and J by 7 bases, with 5 bases between. The CDR3 coding sequence is TGTGCCAGCAGTGAACGGTTTGAAGCTTTCTTT. Translating it yields CASSERFEAFF.

The chain couples TRBV7-9 to TRBJ2-1, with D perhaps matching TRBD1 (6 bases). From germline, CDR1 is SEHNR and CDR2 FQNEAQ (reference sequence). Trimming took off 7 bases at V and 4 bases at J, with 11 bases between the two ends. This CDR3 is 13 amino acids long. CDR3 sequence reads: CASKGETYNEQFF. The CDR3 DNA reads as TGTGCCAGCAAGGGGGAAACGTACAATGAGCAGTTCTTC.

At least ten counts were recorded for this clonotype. The chain employs TRBV5-1 and TRBJ2-7; D is perhaps TRBD2 (5 bases). V was trimmed by 2 bases and J by 5 bases, leaving 17 bases between them. CDR3 length: 15 amino acids. Per the germline V gene, CDR1 is SGHRS and CDR2 is YFSETQ. The CDR3 DNA follows: TGCGCCAGCAGCTTACGCTTCGGGGAATCAGACGAGCAGTACTTC. This translates into CASSLRFGESDEQYF. Variable domain in full (rest from reference TRBV5-1 and TRBJ2-7): KAGVTQTPRYLIKTRGQQVTLSCSPISGHRSVSWYQQTPGQGLQFLFEYFSETQRNKGNFPGRFSGRQFSNSRSEMNVSTLELGDSALYLCASSLRFGESDEQYFGPGTRLTVT.

The chain combines TRBV5-4 with TRBJ2-7; D gene unclear. Germline CDR1 and CDR2: SGHNT and YYREEE (reference sequence). Trimming removed 3 bases at V and 5 bases at J, with 15 bases between. The CDR3 totals 14 residues. As DNA, the CDR3 is TGTGCCAGCAGCTCTCCCGGCAGGAGCGACGAGCAGTACTTC. Its translation is CASSSPGRSDEQYF. The full variable domain, in which reference TRBV5-4 and TRBJ2-7 provide the parts outside the CDR3, is ETGVTQSPTHLIKTRGQQVTLRCSSQSGHNTVSWYQQALGQGPQFIFQYYREEENGRGNFPPRFSGLQFPNYSSELNVNALELDDSALYLCASSSPGRSDEQYFGPGTRLTVT.

This clonotype was observed a handful of times. The chain carries TRBV10-3 and TRBJ1-2; possibly TRBD1 for D (6 bases). The germline CDR1 and CDR2 sequences are ENHRY and SYGVKD. There are 13 residues in the CDR3. Trimming cost V 6 bases and J 3 bases, with 11 bases left between them. The CDR3 is CAIRQGSDYGYTF. The CDR3 bases are TGTGCCATCAGACAGGGATCGGACTATGGCTACACCTTC.